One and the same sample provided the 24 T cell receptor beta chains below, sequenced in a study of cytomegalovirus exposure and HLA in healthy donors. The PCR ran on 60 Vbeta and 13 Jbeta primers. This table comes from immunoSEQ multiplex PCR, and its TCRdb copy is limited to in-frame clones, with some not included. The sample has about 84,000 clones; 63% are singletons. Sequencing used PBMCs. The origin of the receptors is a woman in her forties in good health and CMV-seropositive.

CDR3 in DNA: TGTGCCACCAGCAGGGAGCCCGAGGCTAGCTACGAGCAGTACTTC. This translates into CATSREPEASYEQYF. V and J are TRBV15 and TRBJ2-7; D is uncertain. V lost 3 bases to trimming and J lost 3 bases, with 15 bases between them. The CDR3 runs to 15 residues. CDR1 is LNHNV, CDR2 YYDKDF, per germline (reference sequence). The variable domain in full, with the rest retrieved from reference TRBV15 and TRBJ2-7, is DAMVIQNPRYQVTQFGKPVTLSCSQTLNHNVMYWYQQKSSQAPKLLFHYYDKDFNNEADTPDNFQSRRPNTSFCFLDIRSPGLGDTAMYLCATSREPEASYEQYFGPGTRLTVT.

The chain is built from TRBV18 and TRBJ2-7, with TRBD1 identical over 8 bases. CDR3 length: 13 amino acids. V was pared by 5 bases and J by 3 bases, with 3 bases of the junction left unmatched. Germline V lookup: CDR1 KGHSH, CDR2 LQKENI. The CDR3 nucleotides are TGTGCCAGCTCATCTACAGGGGGCTACGAGCAGTACTTC. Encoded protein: CASSSTGGYEQYF.

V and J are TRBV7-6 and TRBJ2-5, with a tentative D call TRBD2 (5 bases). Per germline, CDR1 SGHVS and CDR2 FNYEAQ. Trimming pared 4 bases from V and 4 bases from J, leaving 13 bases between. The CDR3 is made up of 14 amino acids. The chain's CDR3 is CASSSSPGIETQYF. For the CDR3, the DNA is TGTGCCAGCAGCTCGTCCCCGGGAATAGAGACCCAGTACTTC.

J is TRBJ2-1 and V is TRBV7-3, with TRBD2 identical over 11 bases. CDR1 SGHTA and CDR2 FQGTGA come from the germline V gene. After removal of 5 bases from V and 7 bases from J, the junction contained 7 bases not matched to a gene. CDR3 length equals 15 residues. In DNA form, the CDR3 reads TGTGCCAGCAGCCCCGGACTAGCGGGTAAGAATGAGCAGTTCTTC. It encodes CASSPGLAGKNEQFF.

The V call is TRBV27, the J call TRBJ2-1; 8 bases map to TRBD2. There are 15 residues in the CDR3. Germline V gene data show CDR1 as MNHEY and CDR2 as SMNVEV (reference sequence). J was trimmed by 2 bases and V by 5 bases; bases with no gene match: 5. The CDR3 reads CASSVTSGTYNEQFF. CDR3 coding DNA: TGTGCCAGCAGTGTAACTAGCGGCACCTACAATGAGCAGTTCTTC.

The CDR3 coding sequence is TGTGCCAGCAGCACATCCGGGACTAGCGGAAACAATGAGCAGTTCTTC. It translates to CASSTSGTSGNNEQFF. The chain uses TRBV11-3 and TRBJ2-1; 11 bases match TRBD2. Germline V gene data show CDR1 as SGHNT and CDR2 as YENEEA. The CDR3 has 16 amino acids. V gave up 5 bases and J gave up 5 bases; unmatched junction bases: 8.

The CDR3 protein is CASSLTRWPDRALAFF. CDR3 sequence (DNA): TGTGCCAGCAGCTTAACCCGATGGCCCGACAGGGCCTTGGCTTTCTTT. The chain joins TRBV5-4 to TRBJ1-1, with TRBD1 matching 7 bases. The CDR3 runs to 16 residues. Germline values: CDR1 SGHNT, CDR2 YYREEE (reference sequence). V was pared by 2 bases and J by 11 bases, with 18 bases of the junction left unmatched.

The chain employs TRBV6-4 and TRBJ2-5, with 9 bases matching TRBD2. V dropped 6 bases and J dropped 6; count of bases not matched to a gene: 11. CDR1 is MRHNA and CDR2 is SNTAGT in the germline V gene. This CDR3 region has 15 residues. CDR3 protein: CASRAVGGRVKTQYF. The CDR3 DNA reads TGTGCCAGCAGAGCCGTGGGCGGGAGGGTAAAGACCCAGTACTTC.

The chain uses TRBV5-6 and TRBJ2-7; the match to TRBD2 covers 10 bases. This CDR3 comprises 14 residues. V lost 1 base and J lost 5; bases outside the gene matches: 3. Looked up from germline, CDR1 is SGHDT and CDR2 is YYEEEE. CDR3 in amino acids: CASSLSLAGDEQYF. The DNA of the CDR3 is TGTGCCAGCAGCTTGAGCCTAGCGGGAGACGAGCAGTACTTC. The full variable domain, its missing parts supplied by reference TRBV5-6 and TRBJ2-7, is DAGVTQSPTHLIKTRGQQVTLRCSPKSGHDTVSWYQQALGQGPQFIFQYYEEEERQRGNFPDRFSGHQFPNYSSELNVNALLLGDSALYLCASSLSLAGDEQYFGPGTRLTVT.

As DNA, the CDR3 is TGTGCCAGCAGCTCCCGACAGTTCGACGAGCAGTACTTC. It translates to CASSSRQFDEQYF. The rearrangement links TRBV7-2 to TRBJ2-7; maybe TRBD1 (5 bases). This CDR3 has 13 residues. CDR1 and CDR2 (germline): SGHTA, FQGNSA. Deletions cut 4 bases from V and 5 bases from J, with 12 bases between.

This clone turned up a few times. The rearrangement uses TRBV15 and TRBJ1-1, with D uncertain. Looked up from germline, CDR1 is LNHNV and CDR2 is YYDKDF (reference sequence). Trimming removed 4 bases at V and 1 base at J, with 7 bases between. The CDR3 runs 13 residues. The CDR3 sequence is CATSIQENTEAFF. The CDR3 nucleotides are TGTGCCACCAGCATTCAGGAGAACACTGAAGCTTTCTTT. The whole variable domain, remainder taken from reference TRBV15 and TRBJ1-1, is DAMVIQNPRYQVTQFGKPVTLSCSQTLNHNVMYWYQQKSSQAPKLLFHYYDKDFNNEADTPDNFQSRRPNTSFCFLDIRSPGLGDTAMYLCATSIQENTEAFFGQGTRLTVV.

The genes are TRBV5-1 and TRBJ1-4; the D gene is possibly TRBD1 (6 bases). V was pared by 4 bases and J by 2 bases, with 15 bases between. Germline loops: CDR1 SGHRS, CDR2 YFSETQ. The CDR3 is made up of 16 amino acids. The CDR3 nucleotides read TGCGCCAGCAGCCGTACGCCAACAGGGACTAATGAAAAACTGTTTTTT. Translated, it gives CASSRTPTGTNEKLFF.

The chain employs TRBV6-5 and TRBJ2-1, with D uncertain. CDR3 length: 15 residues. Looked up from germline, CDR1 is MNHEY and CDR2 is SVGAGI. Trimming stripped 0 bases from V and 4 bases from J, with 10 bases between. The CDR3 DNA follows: TGTGCCAGCAGTTACTCGTCCGCTAGTTACAATGAGCAGTTCTTC. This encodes CASSYSSASYNEQFF.

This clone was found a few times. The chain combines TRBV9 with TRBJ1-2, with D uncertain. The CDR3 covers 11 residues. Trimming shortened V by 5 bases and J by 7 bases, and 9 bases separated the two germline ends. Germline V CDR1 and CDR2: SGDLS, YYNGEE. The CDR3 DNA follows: TGTGCCAGCAGTTCTGAGGGTGGCTACACCTTC. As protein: CASSSEGGYTF.

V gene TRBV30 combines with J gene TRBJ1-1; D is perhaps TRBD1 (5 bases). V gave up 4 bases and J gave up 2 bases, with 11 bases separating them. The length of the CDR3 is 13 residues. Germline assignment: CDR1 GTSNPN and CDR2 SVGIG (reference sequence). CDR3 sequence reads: CAWTGQPNTEAFF. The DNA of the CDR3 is TGTGCCTGGACCGGACAACCAAACACTGAAGCTTTCTTT.

CDR3: CASSWTGGAGELFF. DNA of the CDR3: TGTGCCAGCAGTTGGACAGGGGGCGCCGGGGAGCTGTTTTTT. The rearrangement links TRBV27 to TRBJ2-2; TRBD1 agrees at 11 bases. Germline V CDR1 and CDR2: MNHEY, SMNVEV (reference sequence). Germline trimming cut 4 bases from V and 6 bases from J; bases unmatched to any gene: 1. This CDR3 has 14 residues.

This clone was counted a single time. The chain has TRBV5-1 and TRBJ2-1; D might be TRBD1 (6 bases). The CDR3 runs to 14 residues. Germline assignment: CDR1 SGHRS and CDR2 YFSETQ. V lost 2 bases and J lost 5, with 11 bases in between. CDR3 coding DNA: TGCGCCAGCAGCTTAACAGGGAACAACAATGAGCAGTTCTTC. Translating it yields CASSLTGNNNEQFF.

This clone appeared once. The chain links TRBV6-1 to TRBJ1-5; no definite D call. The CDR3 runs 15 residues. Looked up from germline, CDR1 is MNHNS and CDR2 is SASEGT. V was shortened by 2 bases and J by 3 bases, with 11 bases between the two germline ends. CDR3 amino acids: CASSETATPNQPQHF. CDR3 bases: TGTGCCAGCAGTGAAACAGCTACACCCAATCAGCCCCAGCATTTT.

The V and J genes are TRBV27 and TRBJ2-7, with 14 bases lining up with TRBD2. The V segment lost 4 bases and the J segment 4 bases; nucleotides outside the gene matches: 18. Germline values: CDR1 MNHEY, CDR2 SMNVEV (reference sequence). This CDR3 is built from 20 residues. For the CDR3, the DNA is TGTGCCAGCAGTTGGTCCGGGGCACCCGGACTAGCGGGAGGAGGGTACGAGCAGTACTTC. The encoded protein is CASSWSGAPGLAGGGYEQYF.

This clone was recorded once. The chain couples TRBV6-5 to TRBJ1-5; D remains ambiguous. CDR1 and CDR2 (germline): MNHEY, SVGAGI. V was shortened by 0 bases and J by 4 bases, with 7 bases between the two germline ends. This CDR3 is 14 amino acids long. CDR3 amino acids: CASSYSAGNQPQHF. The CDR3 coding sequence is TGTGCCAGCAGTTACTCGGCAGGAAATCAGCCCCAGCATTTT.

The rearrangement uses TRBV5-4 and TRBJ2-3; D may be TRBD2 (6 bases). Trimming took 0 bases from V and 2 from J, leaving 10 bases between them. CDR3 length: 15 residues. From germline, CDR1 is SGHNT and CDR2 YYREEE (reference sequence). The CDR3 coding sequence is TGTGCCAGCAGCTTGGGCGGGATTAACACAGATACGCAGTATTTT. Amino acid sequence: CASSLGGINTDTQYF.

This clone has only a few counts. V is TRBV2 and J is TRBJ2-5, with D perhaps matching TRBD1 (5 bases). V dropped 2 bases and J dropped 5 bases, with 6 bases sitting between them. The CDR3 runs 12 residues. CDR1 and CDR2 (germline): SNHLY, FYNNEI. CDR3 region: CASSEYRETQYF. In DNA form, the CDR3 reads TGTGCCAGCAGTGAATACAGGGAGACCCAGTACTTC.

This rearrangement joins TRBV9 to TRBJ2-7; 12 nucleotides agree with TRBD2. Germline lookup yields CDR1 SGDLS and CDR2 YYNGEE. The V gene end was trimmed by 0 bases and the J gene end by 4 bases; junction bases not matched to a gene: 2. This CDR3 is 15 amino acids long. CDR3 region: CASSVAGTSGYEQYF. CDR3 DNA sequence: TGTGCCAGCAGCGTAGCGGGGACTAGCGGGTACGAGCAGTACTTC.

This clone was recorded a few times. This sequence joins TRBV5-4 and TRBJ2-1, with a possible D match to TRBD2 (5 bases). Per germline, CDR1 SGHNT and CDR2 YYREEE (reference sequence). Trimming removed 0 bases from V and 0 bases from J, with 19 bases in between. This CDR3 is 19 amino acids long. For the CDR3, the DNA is TGTGCCAGCAGCTTGGGTGGGCTAGCTGTCTATAGCTCCTACAATGAGCAGTTCTTC. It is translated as CASSLGGLAVYSSYNEQFF.